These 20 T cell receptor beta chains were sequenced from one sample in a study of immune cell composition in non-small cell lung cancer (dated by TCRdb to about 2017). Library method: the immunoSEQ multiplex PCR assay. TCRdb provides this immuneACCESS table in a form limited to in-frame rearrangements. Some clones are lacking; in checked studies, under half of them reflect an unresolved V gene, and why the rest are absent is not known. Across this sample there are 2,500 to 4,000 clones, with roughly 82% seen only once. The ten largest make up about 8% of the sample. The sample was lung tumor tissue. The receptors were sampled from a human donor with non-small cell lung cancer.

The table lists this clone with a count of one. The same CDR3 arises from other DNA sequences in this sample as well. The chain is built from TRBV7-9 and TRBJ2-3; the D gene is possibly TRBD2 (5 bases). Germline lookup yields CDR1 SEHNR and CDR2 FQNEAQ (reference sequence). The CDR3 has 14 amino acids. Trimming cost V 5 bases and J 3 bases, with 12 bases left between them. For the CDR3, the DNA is TGTGCCAGCAGCCCGTCCGGGAATACAGATACGCAGTATTTT. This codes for CASSPSGNTDTQYF.

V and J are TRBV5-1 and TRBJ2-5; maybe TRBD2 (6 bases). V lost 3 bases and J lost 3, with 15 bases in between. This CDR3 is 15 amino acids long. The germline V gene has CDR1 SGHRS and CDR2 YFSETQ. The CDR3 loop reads CASSWWREREETQYF. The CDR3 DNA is TGCGCCAGCAGCTGGTGGAGGGAGAGGGAAGAGACCCAGTACTTC.

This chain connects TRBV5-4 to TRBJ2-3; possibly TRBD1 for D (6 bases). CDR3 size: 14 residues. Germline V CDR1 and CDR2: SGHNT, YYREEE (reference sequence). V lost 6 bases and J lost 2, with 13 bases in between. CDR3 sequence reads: CASTLQGTTDTQYF. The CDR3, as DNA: TGTGCCAGCACCCTACAGGGTACCACAGATACGCAGTATTTT.

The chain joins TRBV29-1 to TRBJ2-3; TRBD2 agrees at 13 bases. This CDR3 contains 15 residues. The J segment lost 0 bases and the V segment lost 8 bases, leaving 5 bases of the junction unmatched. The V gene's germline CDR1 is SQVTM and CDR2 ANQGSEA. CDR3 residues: CSIPGLAGSTDTQYF. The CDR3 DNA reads TGCAGCATCCCGGGACTAGCGGGGAGCACAGATACGCAGTATTTT.

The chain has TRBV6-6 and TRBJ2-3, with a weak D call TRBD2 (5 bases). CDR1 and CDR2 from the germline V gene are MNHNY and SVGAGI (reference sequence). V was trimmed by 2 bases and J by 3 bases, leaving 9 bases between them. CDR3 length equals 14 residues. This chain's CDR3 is CASSYKTGTDTQYF. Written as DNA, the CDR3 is TGTGCCAGCAGTTACAAGACGGGGACAGATACGCAGTATTTT.

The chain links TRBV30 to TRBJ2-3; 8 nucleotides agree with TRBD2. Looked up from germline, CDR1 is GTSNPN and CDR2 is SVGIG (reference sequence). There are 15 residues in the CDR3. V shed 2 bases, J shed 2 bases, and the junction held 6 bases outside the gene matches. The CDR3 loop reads CAWSSGGSNTDTQYF. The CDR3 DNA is TGTGCCTGGAGTTCGGGAGGGAGCAACACAGATACGCAGTATTTT. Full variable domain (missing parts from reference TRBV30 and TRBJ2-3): SQTIHQWPATLVQPVGSPLSLECTVEGTSNPNLYWYRQAAGRGLQLLFYSVGIGQISSEVPQNLSASRPQDRQFILSSKKLLLSDSGFYLCAWSSGGSNTDTQYFGPGTRLTVL.

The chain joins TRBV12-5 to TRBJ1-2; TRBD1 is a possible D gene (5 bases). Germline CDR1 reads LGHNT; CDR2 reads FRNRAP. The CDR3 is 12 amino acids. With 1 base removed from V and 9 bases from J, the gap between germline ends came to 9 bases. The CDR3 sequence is CASGLGQRSYTF. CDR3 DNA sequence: TGTGCTAGTGGTTTGGGACAGAGGAGCTACACCTTC.

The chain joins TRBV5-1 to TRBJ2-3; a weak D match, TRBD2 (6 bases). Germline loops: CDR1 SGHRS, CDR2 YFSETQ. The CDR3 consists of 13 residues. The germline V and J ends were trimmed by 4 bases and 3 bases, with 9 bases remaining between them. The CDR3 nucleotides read TGCGCCAGCAGCCCCGGGAGTACAGATACGCAGTATTTT. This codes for CASSPGSTDTQYF. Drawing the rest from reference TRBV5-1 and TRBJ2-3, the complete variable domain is KAGVTQTPRYLIKTRGQQVTLSCSPISGHRSVSWYQQTPGQGLQFLFEYFSETQRNKGNFPGRFSGRQFSNSRSEMNVSTLELGDSALYLCASSPGSTDTQYFGPGTRLTVL.

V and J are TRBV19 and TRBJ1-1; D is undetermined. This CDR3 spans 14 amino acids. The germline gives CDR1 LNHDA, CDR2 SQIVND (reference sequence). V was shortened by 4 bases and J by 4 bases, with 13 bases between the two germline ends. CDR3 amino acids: CASSRVRGLTEAFF. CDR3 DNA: TGTGCCAGTAGTAGAGTCCGAGGGCTCACTGAAGCTTTCTTT.

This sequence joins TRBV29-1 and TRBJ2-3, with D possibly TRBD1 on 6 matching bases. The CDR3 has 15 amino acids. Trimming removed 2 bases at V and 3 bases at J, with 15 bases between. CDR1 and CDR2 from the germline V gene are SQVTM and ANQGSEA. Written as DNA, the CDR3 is TGCAGCGTTGAACAGGCCAGGGGCTTTACAGATACGCAGTATTTT. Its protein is CSVEQARGFTDTQYF.

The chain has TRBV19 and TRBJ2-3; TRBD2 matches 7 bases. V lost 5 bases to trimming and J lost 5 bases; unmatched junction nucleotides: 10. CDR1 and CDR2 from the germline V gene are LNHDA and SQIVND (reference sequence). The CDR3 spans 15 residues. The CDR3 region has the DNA TGTGCCAGTAGTCCCTCGGCACTAGCGCTAGATACGCAGTATTTT. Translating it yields CASSPSALALDTQYF.

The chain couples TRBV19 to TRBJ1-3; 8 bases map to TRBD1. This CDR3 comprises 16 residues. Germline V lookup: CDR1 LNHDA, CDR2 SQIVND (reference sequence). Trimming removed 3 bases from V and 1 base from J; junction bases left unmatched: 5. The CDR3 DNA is TGTGCCAGTAGTATCACTCAGGGGGCGTCTGGAAACACCATATATTTT. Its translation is CASSITQGASGNTIYF.

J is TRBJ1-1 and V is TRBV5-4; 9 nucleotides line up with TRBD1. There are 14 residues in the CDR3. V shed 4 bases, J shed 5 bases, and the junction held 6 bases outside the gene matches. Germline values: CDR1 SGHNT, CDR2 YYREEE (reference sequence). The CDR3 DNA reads TGTGCCAGCAGCCTTAGGACAGGGGTGACTGAAGCTTTCTTT. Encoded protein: CASSLRTGVTEAFF. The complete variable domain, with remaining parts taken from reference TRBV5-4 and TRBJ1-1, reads ETGVTQSPTHLIKTRGQQVTLRCSSQSGHNTVSWYQQALGQGPQFIFQYYREEENGRGNFPPRFSGLQFPNYSSELNVNALELDDSALYLCASSLRTGVTEAFFGQGTRLTVV.

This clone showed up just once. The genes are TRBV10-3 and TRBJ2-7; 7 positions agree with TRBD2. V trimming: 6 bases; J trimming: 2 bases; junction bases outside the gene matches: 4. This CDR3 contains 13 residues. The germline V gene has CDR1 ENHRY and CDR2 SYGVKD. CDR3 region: CAIRASGAYEQYV. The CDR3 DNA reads TGTGCCATCAGGGCTAGCGGTGCCTACGAGCAGTACGTC.

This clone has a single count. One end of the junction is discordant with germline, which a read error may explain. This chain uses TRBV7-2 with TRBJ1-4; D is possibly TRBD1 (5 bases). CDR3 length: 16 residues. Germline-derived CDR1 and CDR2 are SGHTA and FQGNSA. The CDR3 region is CAGSLERDSTNEKLFF. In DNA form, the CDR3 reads TGTGCCGGCAGCTTAGAAAGGGACTCAACTAATGAAAAACTGTTTTTT.

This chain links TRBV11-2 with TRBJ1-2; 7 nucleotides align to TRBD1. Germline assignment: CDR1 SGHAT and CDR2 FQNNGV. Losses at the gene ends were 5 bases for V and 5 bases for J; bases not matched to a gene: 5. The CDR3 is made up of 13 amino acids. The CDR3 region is CASSPGTDYGYTF. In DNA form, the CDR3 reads TGTGCCAGCAGCCCCGGGACAGATTATGGCTACACCTTC.

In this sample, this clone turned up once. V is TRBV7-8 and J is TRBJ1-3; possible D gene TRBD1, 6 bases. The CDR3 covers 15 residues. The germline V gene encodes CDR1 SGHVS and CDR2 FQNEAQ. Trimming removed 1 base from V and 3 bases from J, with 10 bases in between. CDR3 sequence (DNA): TGTGCCAGCAGCTTAGAAACAGGGATTGGAAACACCATATATTTT. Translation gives CASSLETGIGNTIYF.

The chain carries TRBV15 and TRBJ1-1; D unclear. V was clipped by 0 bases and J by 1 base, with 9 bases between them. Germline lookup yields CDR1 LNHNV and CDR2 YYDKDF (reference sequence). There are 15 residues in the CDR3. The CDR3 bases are TGTGCCACCAGCAGAGATCGGGATTGGAACACTGAAGCTTTCTTT. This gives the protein CATSRDRDWNTEAFF. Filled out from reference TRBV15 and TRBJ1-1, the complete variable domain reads DAMVIQNPRYQVTQFGKPVTLSCSQTLNHNVMYWYQQKSSQAPKLLFHYYDKDFNNEADTPDNFQSRRPNTSFCFLDIRSPGLGDTAMYLCATSRDRDWNTEAFFGQGTRLTVV.

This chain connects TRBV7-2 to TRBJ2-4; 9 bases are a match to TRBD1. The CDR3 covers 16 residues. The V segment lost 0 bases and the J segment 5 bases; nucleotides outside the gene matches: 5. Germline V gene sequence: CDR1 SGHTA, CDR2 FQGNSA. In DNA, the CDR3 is TGTGCCAGCAGCTTAGCCTCGACAGGGGGTCAAAACATTCAGTACTTC. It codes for CASSLASTGGQNIQYF.

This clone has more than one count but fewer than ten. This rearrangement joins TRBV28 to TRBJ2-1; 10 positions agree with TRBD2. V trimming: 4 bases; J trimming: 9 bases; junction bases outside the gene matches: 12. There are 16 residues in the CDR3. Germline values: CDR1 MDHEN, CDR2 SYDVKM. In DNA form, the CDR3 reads TGTGCCAGCAGTTACCAGAAAGGGAGCGGGGGGGCTGAGCAGTTCTTC. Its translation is CASSYQKGSGGAEQFF.